This entry concerns a single T cell receptor beta chain. The target antigen is unknown. The data were obtained in a study of cytomegalovirus exposure and HLA in healthy donors. The CDR3 consists of 15 residues. Looked up from germline, CDR1 is LNHDA and CDR2 is SQIVND (reference sequence). Unmatched junction bases numbered 3, after V lost 4 bases and J lost 5 bases. General observations from the study: The listing of 150 or so TCR beta chains classed them as cytomegalovirus-associated.

It was with 60 Vbeta and 13 Jbeta primers that the PCR ran. Assay: immunoSEQ multiplex PCR; the TCRdb copy retains only in-frame clones and omits some. Of over 100,000 clones listed, 75% to 85% were seen once; the top ten hold 1.8%. Input material: PBMCs. The receptor comes from a female donor in good health and CMV-seropositive. This sequence joins TRBV19 and TRBJ2-2; TRBD1 agrees at 11 bases. The CDR3 bases are TGTGCCAGTAGTAGGACAGGGGGCAGAACCGGGGAGCTGTTTTTT. This encodes CASSRTGGRTGELFF.